The 13 T cell receptor beta chains below were found in one sample sequenced in a study of radiotherapy plus CTLA-4 blockade in lung cancer. Profiling relied on immunoSEQ multiplex PCR, and the TCRdb table lists in-frame clones only, not all of them. The sample holds about 97,000 clones, 65% to 85% seen once. The source material was peripheral blood, sampled from a patient treated with radiotherapy plus ipilimumab. The receptors were gathered from a human donor with non-small cell lung cancer who had a partial response to radiotherapy plus ipilimumab. Some clones in this sample may be carry-over from other donors' samples.

This chain links TRBV21-1 with TRBJ1-6; the table's D gene call, TRBD1, was not cross checked with the DNA. TRBV21-1 constitutes a pseudogene. This CDR3 comprises 16 residues. CDR3 region: CASSERQGAEDSPLHF. The CDR3 bases are TGTGCCAGCAGCGAAAGACAGGGGGCGGAGGATTCACCCCTCCACTTT.

The V call is TRBV18, the J call TRBJ1-1, with D possibly being TRBD1 (6 bases). The CDR3 runs to 14 residues. Germline-derived CDR1 and CDR2 are KGHSH and LQKENI. The V gene lost 10 bases and the J gene lost 3 bases, with 18 bases spanning the gap. The CDR3 DNA reads as TGTGCCACCGCTACTGGGGGGGCGGACACTGAAGCTTTCTTT. Its protein is CATATGGADTEAFF.

V gene TRBV5-4 combines with J gene TRBJ2-7, with D possibly TRBD2 on 5 matching bases. This CDR3 spans 15 amino acids. In germline, CDR1 is SGHNT, CDR2 YYREEE (reference sequence). The V gene lost 0 bases and the J gene lost 7 bases, with 17 bases spanning the gap. DNA for the CDR3: TGTGCCAGCAGCTTGGAGCTGAGCCCGACGGGGGAGCAGTACTTC. Its protein product is CASSLELSPTGEQYF.

This clone was counted only a few times. V gene TRBV5-1 combines with J gene TRBJ2-1; 8 bases line up with TRBD1. V was pared by 2 bases and J by 9 bases, with 13 bases of the junction left unmatched. The CDR3 length is 16 residues. Germline CDR1 is SGHRS and CDR2 is YFSETQ. The DNA for the CDR3 is TGCGCCAGCAGCTTTCTTGGACAGGGATCCCGCGGTGAGCAGTTCTTC. It specifies CASSFLGQGSRGEQFF.

This clone has just one count. This sequence joins TRBV6-6 and TRBJ2-1, with 11 positions matching TRBD2. Germline V lookup: CDR1 MNHNY, CDR2 SVGAGI (reference sequence). Trimming took 5 bases from V and 4 from J; bases not matched to a gene: 7. This CDR3 has 16 amino acids. The CDR3 region is CASSSQLAGVYNEQFF. CDR3 nucleotide sequence: TGTGCCAGCAGTAGCCAACTAGCGGGAGTTTACAATGAGCAGTTCTTC.

The gene calls are TRBV7-2 and TRBJ2-2, with 11 bases that match TRBD2. This CDR3 spans 15 amino acids. The germline gives CDR1 SGHTA, CDR2 FQGNSA. V lost 6 bases to trimming and J lost 7 bases; unmatched junction nucleotides: 7. In nucleotides, the CDR3 is TGTGCCAGCAGTTTTAGCGGGGGGGCGCGCGGGGAGCTGTTTTTT. It is translated as CASSFSGGARGELFF.

The chain recombines TRBV29-1 with TRBJ2-1; D is unresolved. V was pared by 3 bases and J by 0 bases, with 9 bases between. CDR3 length equals 14 residues. CDR1 SQVTM and CDR2 ANQGSEA come from the germline V gene. The CDR3 DNA follows: TGCAGCGTTGACAGCCGGAGCTCCTACAATGAGCAGTTCTTC. It encodes CSVDSRSSYNEQFF.

The chain has TRBV5-1 and TRBJ2-6; tentative D call: TRBD1 (5 bases). Germline CDR1 and CDR2: SGHRS and YFSETQ. With 0 bases removed from V and 2 bases from J, the gap between germline ends came to 9 bases. The CDR3 is 16 residues long. The CDR3, as DNA: TGCGCCAGCAGCTTGGCCCTCAGGGCTGGGGCCAACGTCCTGACTTTC. The encoded protein is CASSLALRAGANVLTF.

CDR3 coding DNA: TGTGCCAGCAGTTGGGCCGGACAGGGGGGAGGCTACACCTTC. Protein: CASSWAGQGGGYTF. The chain uses TRBV28 and TRBJ1-2; 10 bases line up with TRBD1. This CDR3 is built from 14 residues. Germline V gene data show CDR1 as MDHEN and CDR2 as SYDVKM. The ends lost 4 bases at V and 8 bases at J; junction bases unmatched: 7.

In this sample, this clone turned up a few times. The chain employs TRBV5-6 and TRBJ2-1; 13 bases line up with TRBD2. Germline CDR1 SGHDT, CDR2 YYEEEE. The CDR3 spans 16 residues. Losses at the gene ends were 0 bases for V and 10 bases for J; bases not matched to a gene: 7. CDR3 nucleotide sequence: TGTGCCAGCAGCTTGGTTAGGACTAGCGGGGGTGGGGAGCAGTTCTTC. It is translated as CASSLVRTSGGGEQFF.

The rearrangement uses TRBV7-2 and TRBJ1-2, with D uncertain. Looked up from germline, CDR1 is SGHTA and CDR2 is FQGNSA. V was cut by 5 bases and J by 0 bases, with 16 bases left in between. The CDR3 contains 16 residues. Written as DNA, the CDR3 is TGTGCCAGCAGCCCGACTAGCGGGAGAACTAACTATGGCTACACCTTC. Protein sequence: CASSPTSGRTNYGYTF.

The rearrangement uses TRBV19 and TRBJ2-7; 9 nucleotides line up with TRBD1. Germline trimming cut 5 bases from V and 4 bases from J; bases unmatched to any gene: 9. CDR1 and CDR2 from the germline V gene are LNHDA and SQIVND (reference sequence). CDR3 length: 15 amino acids. CDR3 nucleotide sequence: TGTGCCAGTAGTGAACCGGGACAGGGTGTTTACGAGCAGTACTTC. Amino acids: CASSEPGQGVYEQYF.

Concerning this clone: One end of the junction is discordant with germline, which a read error may explain. The chain has TRBV5-1 and TRBJ1-4, with D possibly being TRBD1 (5 bases). This CDR3 spans 14 amino acids. Germline CDR1 is SGHRS and CDR2 is YFSETQ. Here the CDR3 reads CASSLGLTNEKLFF. Here the CDR3 DNA reads TGCGCCAGCAGTTTGGGGCTTACTAATGAAAAACTGTTTTTT.